This T cell receptor beta chain was obtained from a study of cytomegalovirus exposure and HLA in healthy donors. Researchers ran the PCR with 60 Vbeta and 13 Jbeta primers. Sequencing used immunoSEQ multiplex PCR; TCRdb keeps in-frame clones, though not all of them. Of roughly 110,000 clones detected, over 70% appear once; the ten largest clones hold 0.79%. Looked up from germline, CDR1 is SEHNR and CDR2 is FQNEAQ (reference sequence). The length of the CDR3 is 17 residues. The V gene lost 7 bases and the J gene lost 3 bases, with 25 bases spanning the gap. Concerning this clone itself: No antigen is known for it.

Overall study results and limits: Rare TCR sequences dominated, though some public TCRs recurred in many donors.

The chain joins TRBV7-9 to TRBJ2-7, with D hard to call. What was sequenced was PBMCs. This receptor was identified in a boy between 10 and 17 years old in good health and CMV-seronegative. The CDR3 loop reads CASTQVVPRGTNYEQYF. The CDR3 nucleotides read TGTGCCAGCACCCAAGTGGTCCCCCGAGGCACCAACTACGAGCAGTACTTC.